These 25 T cell receptor beta chains share one sample of origin, sequenced in a study of blood T cell repertoires in COVID-19. TCRdb keeps only in-frame clones here, not all; method: immunoSEQ multiplex PCR. The sample lists 150,000 to 200,000 clones; roughly 80% were seen once. Sequencing was performed on peripheral blood. The receptors come from a woman aged 70-85 years with COVID-19, enrolled during active disease.

The chain recombines TRBV7-9 with TRBJ1-1, with TRBD1 identical over 9 bases. This CDR3 has 15 amino acids. Per the germline V gene, CDR1 is SEHNR and CDR2 is FQNEAQ (reference sequence). After removal of 5 bases from V and 4 bases from J, the junction contained 8 bases not matched to a gene. The CDR3 sequence: CASSTGDRESTEAFF. The CDR3 DNA reads TGTGCCAGCAGCACAGGGGACAGGGAGTCCACTGAAGCTTTCTTT.

This clone appeared once. V and J are TRBV27 and TRBJ1-2; D is possibly TRBD1 (6 bases). This CDR3 spans 14 amino acids. V gave up 3 bases and J gave up 4 bases, with 12 bases separating them. The germline V gene has CDR1 MNHEY and CDR2 SMNVEV (reference sequence). The CDR3 reads CASSFSPGAYGYTF. In DNA form, the CDR3 reads TGTGCCAGCAGTTTTAGTCCAGGGGCCTATGGCTACACCTTC.

This clone was counted between two and nine times. V is TRBV13 and J is TRBJ1-2; D unresolved. Germline V gene data show CDR1 as PRHDT and CDR2 as FYEKMQ (reference sequence). V was shortened by 5 bases and J by 1 base, with 8 bases between the two germline ends. The CDR3 is 13 residues long. The DNA of the CDR3 is TGTGCCAGCAGCCTGGGCATTAACTATGGCTACACCTTC. It codes for CASSLGINYGYTF.

The chain links TRBV7-2 to TRBJ1-1; TRBD1 matches at 9 bases. Germline loops: CDR1 SGHTA, CDR2 FQGNSA. CDR3 length: 16 residues. Trimming cost V 3 bases and J 8 bases; bases outside gene matches: 13. The CDR3, as DNA: TGTGCCAGCAGCTTCCGTACCTACAGGGGGCAGTCCGAAGCTTTCTTT. Its protein is CASSFRTYRGQSEAFF.

This clone has just a few counts. V usage is TRBV28 and J usage is TRBJ1-4; D may be TRBD1 (5 bases). The CDR3 sequence is 16 residues long. The V end was cut by 4 bases, the J end by 8 bases, with 20 bases between. CDR1 is MDHEN and CDR2 is SYDVKM in the germline V gene. In nucleotides, the CDR3 is TGTGCCAGCAGTTCCACTGGACACGGGCTTGAAGAAAAACTGTTTTTT. The encoded protein is CASSSTGHGLEEKLFF.

This rearrangement joins TRBV5-1 to TRBJ2-5; D is ambiguous. This CDR3 has 17 amino acids. Germline CDR1 and CDR2: SGHRS and YFSETQ. Deletions cut 1 base from V and 4 bases from J, with 20 bases between. CDR3 sequence reads: CASSLYSLPPQVETQYF. The CDR3 coding sequence is TGCGCCAGCAGCTTGTACAGCCTCCCACCGCAGGTAGAGACCCAGTACTTC.

The V gene is TRBV12-3 or TRBV12-4, the J gene TRBJ1-1; TRBD1 aligns across 8 bases. J lost 11 bases, V lost 6 bases, and 5 bases had no gene match. The length of the CDR3 is 11 residues. Here the CDR3 DNA reads TGTGCCAGCAGGGGGGACAGGCGGGCTTTCTTT. Protein: CASRGDRRAFF.

This clone has a handful of counts. The chain couples TRBV28 to TRBJ2-7; TRBD2 matches at 8 bases. The length of the CDR3 is 15 residues. CDR1 and CDR2 from the germline V gene are MDHEN and SYDVKM. V shed 7 bases, J shed 3 bases, and the junction held 11 bases outside the gene matches. Written as DNA, the CDR3 is TGTGCCAGCACCACTTATCGGGAGGGGATCTACGAGCAGTACTTC. Amino acids: CASTTYREGIYEQYF. The entire variable domain, with the rest obtained from reference TRBV28 and TRBJ2-7, is as follows: DVKVTQSSRYLVKRTGEKVFLECVQDMDHENMFWYRQDPGLGLRLIYFSYDVKMKEKGDIPEGYSVSREKKERFSLILESASTNQTSMYLCASTTYREGIYEQYFGPGTRLTVT.

The V and J genes are TRBV5-6 and TRBJ2-1; TRBD1 might be the D (5 bases). The CDR3 runs 17 residues. The germline CDR1 and CDR2 sequences are SGHDT and YYEEEE. Trimming removed 0 bases at V and 0 bases at J, with 13 bases between. The DNA of the CDR3 is TGTGCCAGCAGCTTGGTCCCAGGGCTTAGCTCCTACAATGAGCAGTTCTTC. This gives the protein CASSLVPGLSSYNEQFF.

V is TRBV2 and J is TRBJ1-2; TRBD1 matches at 7 bases. The CDR3 loop spans 15 amino acids. Germline trimming cut 11 bases from V and 0 bases from J; bases unmatched to any gene: 12. Germline CDR1 SNHLY, CDR2 FYNNEI. The CDR3 DNA reads as TGTGCCGGATCGACAGGGCGGACAGCTAACTATGGCTACACCTTC. Amino acids: CAGSTGRTANYGYTF.

The rearrangement uses TRBV10-3 and TRBJ1-3; the D gene is possibly TRBD1 (6 bases). V was pared by 9 bases and J by 3 bases, with 9 bases between. The CDR3 has 12 residues. Per germline, CDR1 ENHRY and CDR2 SYGVKD. CDR3 DNA: TGTGCCATACAGGGCGGTGGAAACACCATATATTTT. Encoded protein: CAIQGGGNTIYF.

The V gene is TRBV28, the J gene TRBJ2-4; TRBD2 matches 10 bases. CDR1 MDHEN and CDR2 SYDVKM come from the germline V gene. V was pared by 5 bases and J by 10 bases, with 14 bases of the junction left unmatched. CDR3 size: 16 residues. CDR3 nucleotide sequence: TGTGCCAGCAGTGTCGGAGCGGGAGGGCTTGGGGGAATTCAGTACTTC. This gives the protein CASSVGAGGLGGIQYF.

This clone was counted only a few times. J is TRBJ2-7 and V is TRBV19; TRBD2 agrees at 11 bases. Germline trimming cut 8 bases from V and 4 bases from J; bases unmatched to any gene: 7. The CDR3 has 14 residues. The germline gives CDR1 LNHDA, CDR2 SQIVND (reference sequence). The CDR3 protein is CASATSGGKYEQYV. CDR3 coding DNA: TGTGCCAGTGCTACTAGCGGGGGCAAATACGAGCAGTACGTC.

The rearrangement uses TRBV7-2 and TRBJ2-7; the D gene is possibly TRBD1 (5 bases). This CDR3 spans 13 amino acids. Germline V gene data show CDR1 as SGHTA and CDR2 as FQGNSA. V was shortened by 6 bases and J by 2 bases, with 11 bases between the two germline ends. As DNA, the CDR3 is TGTGCCAGCAGTCTCGACAGTCCCTACGAGCAGTACTTC. Amino acids: CASSLDSPYEQYF.

V gene TRBV7-9 combines with J gene TRBJ1-2; no firm D call. The CDR3 is 13 residues long. Germline V gene sequence: CDR1 SEHNR, CDR2 FQNEAQ (reference sequence). The V and J ends lost 1 base and 8 bases respectively, with 11 bases between them. DNA for the CDR3: TGTGCCAGCAGCTTAGACAGAAGTCAGGGCTACACCTTC. Translated: CASSLDRSQGYTF.

This chain links TRBV2 with TRBJ2-4; 8 positions match TRBD2. CDR1 is SNHLY, CDR2 FYNNEI, per germline. Unmatched junction bases numbered 1, after V lost 6 bases and J lost 0 bases. CDR3 length: 14 amino acids. The CDR3 sequence is CASSSGGAKNIQYF. The CDR3 DNA sequence: TGTGCCAGCAGCAGCGGGGGAGCCAAAAACATTCAGTACTTC.

This clone came up once. This chain links TRBV12-3 or TRBV12-4 with TRBJ1-2, with D hard to call. The CDR3 runs 13 residues. Trimming took off 3 bases at V and 8 bases at J, with 13 bases between the two ends. CDR3 sequence (DNA): TGTGCCAGCAGTTTGTGGAGGGATGGCGGCTACACCTTC. This translates into CASSLWRDGGYTF.

The chain links TRBV7-2 to TRBJ2-7; 10 bases line up with TRBD1. This CDR3 region has 13 residues. Germline-derived CDR1 and CDR2 are SGHTA and FQGNSA. Trimming took 11 bases from V and 4 from J; bases not matched to a gene: 8. The CDR3 sequence: CAWEPDRGYEQYV. Written as DNA, the CDR3 is TGTGCCTGGGAACCGGACAGGGGGTACGAGCAGTACGTC.

J is TRBJ2-1 and V is TRBV24-1; maybe TRBD1 (5 bases). Deletions cut 10 bases from V and 4 bases from J, with 13 bases between. This CDR3 region has 13 residues. Germline V lookup: CDR1 KGHDR, CDR2 SFDVKD. The CDR3 nucleotides are TGTGCCACAGGTCAGGGTCGTTACAATGAGCAGTTCTTC. It is translated as CATGQGRYNEQFF.

The rearrangement uses TRBV9 and TRBJ2-5, with 7 bases matching TRBD1. CDR3 length: 15 residues. The V gene end was trimmed by 2 bases and the J gene end by 2 bases; junction bases not matched to a gene: 6. CDR1 and CDR2 (germline): SGDLS, YYNGEE. CDR3 amino acids: CASSVAGGTQETQYF. The DNA for the CDR3 is TGTGCCAGCAGCGTCGCAGGGGGTACGCAAGAGACCCAGTACTTC.

V gene TRBV30 combines with J gene TRBJ1-1; TRBD1 might be the D (5 bases). Per germline, CDR1 GTSNPN and CDR2 SVGIG (reference sequence). The V end lost 4 bases, the J end lost 7 bases, and 10 bases lay between the germline ends. This CDR3 contains 11 residues. CDR3 DNA: TGTGCCTGGATCCTGGGGGGTGAAGCTTTCTTT. Protein sequence: CAWILGGEAFF.

This clone came up a few times. This chain joins TRBV9 and TRBJ1-5; 9 nucleotides match TRBD1. Unmatched junction bases numbered 4, after V lost 3 bases and J lost 6 bases. Germline V lookup: CDR1 SGDLS, CDR2 YYNGEE. CDR3 size: 14 residues. CDR3: CASSGTGDLQPQHF. For the CDR3, the DNA is TGTGCCAGCAGCGGGACAGGGGATCTTCAGCCCCAGCATTTT.

The V gene is TRBV7-2, the J gene TRBJ1-1, with TRBD1 matching over 9 bases. There are 14 residues in the CDR3. V lost 3 bases to trimming and J lost 4 bases; unmatched junction nucleotides: 3. The germline V gene encodes CDR1 SGHTA and CDR2 FQGNSA. The CDR3 nucleotides are TGTGCCAGCAGCTTCGGGACAGGGCCCACTGAAGCTTTCTTT. This translates into CASSFGTGPTEAFF.

Here the CDR3 reads CASSFSRQDNTEAFF. CDR3 bases: TGCGCCAGCAGCTTTAGTAGACAAGATAACACTGAAGCTTTCTTT. This chain joins TRBV5-1 and TRBJ1-1, with unresolved D. V lost 2 bases and J 2 bases, leaving 13 bases between the germline ends. Germline lookup yields CDR1 SGHRS and CDR2 YFSETQ. The CDR3 loop spans 15 amino acids.

The gene calls are TRBV20-1 and TRBJ1-2, with D possibly being TRBD1 (5 bases). Trimming left V 3 bases short and J 1 base short, with 15 bases between. The CDR3 totals 15 residues. In germline, CDR1 is DFQATT, CDR2 SNEGSKA (reference sequence). In nucleotides, the CDR3 is TGCAGTGCTAGTGTCCCTATTGACAGTAACTATGGCTACACCTTC. It encodes CSASVPIDSNYGYTF.